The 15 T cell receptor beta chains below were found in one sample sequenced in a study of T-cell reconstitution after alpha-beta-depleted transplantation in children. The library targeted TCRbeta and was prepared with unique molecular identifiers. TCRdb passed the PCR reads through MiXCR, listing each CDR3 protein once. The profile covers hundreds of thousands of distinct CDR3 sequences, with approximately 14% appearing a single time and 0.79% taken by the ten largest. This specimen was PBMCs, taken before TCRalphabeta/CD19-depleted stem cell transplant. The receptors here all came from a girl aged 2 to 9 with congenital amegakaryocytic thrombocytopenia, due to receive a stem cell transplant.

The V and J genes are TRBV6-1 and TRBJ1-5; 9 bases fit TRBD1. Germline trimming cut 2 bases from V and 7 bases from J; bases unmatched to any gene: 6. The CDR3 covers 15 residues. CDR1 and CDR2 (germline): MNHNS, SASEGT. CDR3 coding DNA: TGTGCCAGCAGTGAATTGGGACAGGGAGAACAGCCCCAGCATTTT. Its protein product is CASSELGQGEQPQHF.

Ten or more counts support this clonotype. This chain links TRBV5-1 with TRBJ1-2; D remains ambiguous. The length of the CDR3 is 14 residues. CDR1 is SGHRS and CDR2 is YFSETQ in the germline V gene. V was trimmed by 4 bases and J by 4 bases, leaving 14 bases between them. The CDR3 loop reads CASSPSTLGYGYTF. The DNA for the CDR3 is TGCGCCAGCAGCCCATCGACGCTCGGCTATGGCTACACCTTC.

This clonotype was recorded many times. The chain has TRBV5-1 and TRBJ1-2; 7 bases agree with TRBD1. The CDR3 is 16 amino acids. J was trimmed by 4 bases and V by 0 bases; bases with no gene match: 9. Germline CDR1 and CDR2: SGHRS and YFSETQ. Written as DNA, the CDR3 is TGCGCCAGCAGCTTGGAGGGGGACAGAAGATTCTATGGCTACACCTTC. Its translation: CASSLEGDRRFYGYTF.

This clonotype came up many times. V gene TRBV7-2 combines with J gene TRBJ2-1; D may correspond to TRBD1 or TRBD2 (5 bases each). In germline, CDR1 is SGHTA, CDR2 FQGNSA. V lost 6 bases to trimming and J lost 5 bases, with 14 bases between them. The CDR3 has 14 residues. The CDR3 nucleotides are TGTGCCAGCAGGTCGGGTGGGACGGACAATGAGCAGTTCTTC. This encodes CASRSGGTDNEQFF. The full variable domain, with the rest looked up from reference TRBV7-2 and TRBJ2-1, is GAGVSQSPSNKVTEKGKDVELRCDPISGHTALYWYRQSLGQGLEFLIYFQGNSAPDKSGLPSDRFSAERTGGSVSTLTIQRTQQEDSAVYLCASRSGGTDNEQFFGPGTRLTVL.

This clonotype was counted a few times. The CDR3 region has the DNA TGTGCCAGCCGCCCCCCAGGGACAGGGAGGCGACAGCCCCAGCATTTT. This sequence encodes CASRPPGTGRRQPQHF. V is TRBV28 and J is TRBJ1-5, with 9 nucleotides matching TRBD1. Germline values: CDR1 MDHEN, CDR2 SYDVKM. J was trimmed by 7 bases and V by 8 bases; bases with no gene match: 15. The CDR3 consists of 16 residues.

Here the CDR3 reads CSPRRNTEAFF. CDR3 DNA sequence: TGCAGCCCTCGGCGGAACACTGAAGCTTTCTTT. The V and J genes are TRBV20-1 and TRBJ1-1; no clear D. CDR3 length: 11 residues. Germline-derived CDR1 and CDR2 are DFQATT and SNEGSKA (reference sequence).

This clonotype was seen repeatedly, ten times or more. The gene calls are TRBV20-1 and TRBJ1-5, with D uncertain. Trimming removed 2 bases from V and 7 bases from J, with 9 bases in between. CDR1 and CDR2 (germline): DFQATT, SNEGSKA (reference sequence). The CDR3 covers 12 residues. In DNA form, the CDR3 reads TGCAGTGCTAGAATTCCGGAACAGCCCCAGCATTTT. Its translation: CSARIPEQPQHF.

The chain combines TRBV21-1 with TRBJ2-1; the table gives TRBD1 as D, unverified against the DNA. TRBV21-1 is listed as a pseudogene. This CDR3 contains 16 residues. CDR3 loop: CASSLRGQGAPNEQFF. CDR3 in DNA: TGTGCCAGCAGCCTCCGGGGGCAGGGGGCCCCCAATGAGCAGTTCTTC.

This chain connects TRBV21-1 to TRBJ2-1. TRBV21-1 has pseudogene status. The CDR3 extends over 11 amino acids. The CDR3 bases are TGTGCCAGCAGCAAAGCTCGAGAGCAGTTCTTC. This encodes CASSKAREQFF.

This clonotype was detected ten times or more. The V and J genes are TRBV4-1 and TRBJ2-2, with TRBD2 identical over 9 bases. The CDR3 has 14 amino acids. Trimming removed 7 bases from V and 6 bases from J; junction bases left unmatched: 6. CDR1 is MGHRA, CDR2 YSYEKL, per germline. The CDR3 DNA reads TGCGCCAGCAAGAGGCGGGAGGGTCCCGGGGAGCTGTTTTTT. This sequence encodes CASKRREGPGELFF.

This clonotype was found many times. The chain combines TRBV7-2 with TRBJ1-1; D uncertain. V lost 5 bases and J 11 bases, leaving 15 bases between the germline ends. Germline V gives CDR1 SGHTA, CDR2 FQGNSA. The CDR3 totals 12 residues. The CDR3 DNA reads TGTGCCAGCAGCCCGACGGCGGGGTTGGCTTTCTTT. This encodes CASSPTAGLAFF. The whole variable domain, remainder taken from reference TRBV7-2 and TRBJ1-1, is GAGVSQSPSNKVTEKGKDVELRCDPISGHTALYWYRQSLGQGLEFLIYFQGNSAPDKSGLPSDRFSAERTGGSVSTLTIQRTQQEDSAVYLCASSPTAGLAFFGQGTRLTVV.

CDR3 bases: TGTGCCTGGAACAACCTAGCGGGGGACTACAATGAGCAGTTCTTC. Protein product: CAWNNLAGDYNEQFF. The chain employs TRBV30 and TRBJ2-1, with 10 bases lining up with TRBD2. The V segment lost 4 bases and the J segment 3 bases; nucleotides outside the gene matches: 6. The germline V gene encodes CDR1 GTSNPN and CDR2 SVGIG (reference sequence). There are 15 residues in the CDR3.

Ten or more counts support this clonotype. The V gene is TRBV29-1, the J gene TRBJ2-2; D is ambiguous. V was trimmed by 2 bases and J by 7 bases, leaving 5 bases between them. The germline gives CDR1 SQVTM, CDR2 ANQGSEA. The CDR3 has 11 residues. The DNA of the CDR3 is TGCAGCGTTGAAACGATCGGGGAGCTGTTTTTT. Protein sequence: CSVETIGELFF.

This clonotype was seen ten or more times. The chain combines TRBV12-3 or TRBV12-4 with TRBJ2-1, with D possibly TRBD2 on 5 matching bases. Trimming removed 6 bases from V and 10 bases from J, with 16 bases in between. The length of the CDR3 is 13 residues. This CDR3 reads CASSTDGLGEQFF. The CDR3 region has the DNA TGTGCCAGCAGCACGGACGGACTGGGGGAGCAGTTCTTC.

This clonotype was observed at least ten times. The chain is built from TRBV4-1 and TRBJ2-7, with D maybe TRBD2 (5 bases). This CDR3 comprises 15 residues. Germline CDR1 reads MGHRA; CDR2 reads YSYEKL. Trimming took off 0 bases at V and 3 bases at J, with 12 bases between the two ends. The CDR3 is CASSQEASPNYEQYF. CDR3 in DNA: TGCGCCAGCAGCCAAGAGGCTAGCCCAAACTACGAGCAGTACTTC.